A selection of T cell receptor beta chains follows, all from one sample in a study of T cell changes during pregnancy in multiple sclerosis. Produced via immunoSEQ multiplex PCR; TCRdb's table is partial and in-frame only. The sample yields around 20,000 clones, 80% to 90% seen once. Sequences were derived from CD8+ T cells from peripheral blood mononuclear cells, sampled after pregnancy. These receptors all come from a female donor in good health, enrolled as a control in a pregnancy study. CDR3s include the opening cysteine and the closing phenylalanine or tryptophan. Each record gives: clone size, D gene, V gene, J gene, CDR3 DNA, CDR3 protein. The D gene is left open where the match is weak. A row's size may be missing; if present it is once, few, many or a size class.

clone_size: NA
d_call: NA
v_call: TRBV4-1
j_call: TRBJ1-1
cdr3_nt: TGCGCCAGCAGCCAATACACAGGATTGAGTGAAGCTTTCTTT
cdr3_aa: CASSQYTGLSEAFF

clone_size: once
d_call: NA
v_call: TRBV5-4
j_call: TRBJ1-2
cdr3_nt: TGTGCCAGCAGCTTGGGACAGGATAGATATGGCTACACCTTC
cdr3_aa: CASSLGQDRYGYTF

clone_size: once
d_call: TRBD1
v_call: TRBV2
j_call: TRBJ1-1
cdr3_nt: TGTGCCAGCACCGGGGACAGGAACACTGAAGCTTTCTTT
cdr3_aa: CASTGDRNTEAFF

clone_size: NA
d_call: NA
v_call: TRBV19
j_call: TRBJ1-1
cdr3_nt: TGTGCCAGTAGTATAGGCGGAAGTGAAGCTTTCTTT
cdr3_aa: CASSIGGSEAFF

clone_size: NA
d_call: TRBD1
v_call: TRBV4-3
j_call: TRBJ2-1
cdr3_nt: TGCGCCAGCAGCCAACGGTCGGGACAGGGTGGTAATGAGCAGTTCTTC
cdr3_aa: CASSQRSGQGGNEQFF

clone_size: NA
d_call: TRBD2
v_call: TRBV7-9
j_call: TRBJ2-3
cdr3_nt: TGTGCCAGCAGCTTAGGTAGCGGGGGGGACTCAGATACGCAGTATTTT
cdr3_aa: CASSLGSGGDSDTQYF

clone_size: NA
d_call: NA
v_call: TRBV19
j_call: TRBJ1-4
cdr3_nt: TGTGCCAGTAGTATTAGACAGCATAATGAAAAACTGTTTTTT
cdr3_aa: CASSIRQHNEKLFF

clone_size: NA
d_call: NA
v_call: TRBV29-1
j_call: TRBJ2-7
cdr3_nt: TGCAGCGTTGAAGTTTTGCAGGGGACCTACGAGCAGTACTTC
cdr3_aa: CSVEVLQGTYEQYF

clone_size: NA
d_call: TRBD1
v_call: TRBV7-3
j_call: TRBJ2-1
cdr3_nt: TGTGCCAGCAGCACGTGGGACAGCTACAATGAGCAGTTCTTC
cdr3_aa: CASSTWDSYNEQFF

clone_size: NA
d_call: TRBD1
v_call: TRBV5-4
j_call: TRBJ2-7
cdr3_nt: TGTGCCAGCAGCCCCGGCGGGGACAGGGGGGATGACGAGCAGTACTTC
cdr3_aa: CASSPGGDRGDDEQYF

clone_size: NA
d_call: NA
v_call: TRBV9
j_call: TRBJ2-1
cdr3_nt: TGTGCCAGCAGCGTAGACGGGGGGCACTACAATGAGCAGTTCTTC
cdr3_aa: CASSVDGGHYNEQFF

clone_size: few
d_call: TRBD1
v_call: TRBV9
j_call: TRBJ1-6
cdr3_nt: TGTGCCAGCAGCCCCGGGACAGGGGTGGAATCACCCCTCCACTTT
cdr3_aa: CASSPGTGVESPLHF

clone_size: once
d_call: NA
v_call: TRBV4-1
j_call: TRBJ2-7
cdr3_nt: TGCGCCAGCAGCCAAGACGTCGAGGCAGGGGGGTCCTACGAGCAGTACTTC
cdr3_aa: CASSQDVEAGGSYEQYF

clone_size: NA
d_call: TRBD1
v_call: TRBV13
j_call: TRBJ2-7
cdr3_nt: TGTGCCAGCAGCTTAGAGGGACAGGGAACCTACGAGCAGTACTTC
cdr3_aa: CASSLEGQGTYEQYF

clone_size: NA
d_call: NA
v_call: TRBV4-3
j_call: TRBJ1-5
cdr3_nt: TGCGCCAGCAGCCAAGGAGGGAGTCAGCCCCAGCATTTT
cdr3_aa: CASSQGGSQPQHF

clone_size: NA
d_call: NA
v_call: TRBV28
j_call: TRBJ1-2
cdr3_nt: TGTGCCAGCAGTTTAGGCAGAAACTATGGCTACACCTTC
cdr3_aa: CASSLGRNYGYTF

clone_size: NA
d_call: NA
v_call: TRBV4-1
j_call: TRBJ2-1
cdr3_nt: TGCGCCAGCAGCCGATCGGGGGGCCCCCTCTCCTACAATGAGCAGTTCTTC
cdr3_aa: CASSRSGGPLSYNEQFF

clone_size: NA
d_call: NA
v_call: TRBV6-5
j_call: TRBJ1-1
cdr3_nt: TGTGCCAGCAGCCTCGGGGAAGTAGATGAAGCTTTCTTT
cdr3_aa: CASSLGEVDEAFF

clone_size: NA
d_call: TRBD1
v_call: TRBV7-9
j_call: TRBJ1-1
cdr3_nt: TGTGCCAGCAACAACGGACAGGCCCTATTGAACACTGAAGCTTTCTTT
cdr3_aa: CASNNGQALLNTEAFF

clone_size: NA
d_call: NA
v_call: TRBV25-1
j_call: TRBJ1-1
cdr3_nt: TGTGCCAGCAGGTTAAACACTGAAGCTTTCTTT
cdr3_aa: CASRLNTEAFF

clone_size: NA
d_call: NA
v_call: TRBV30
j_call: TRBJ2-7
cdr3_nt: TGTGCCTGGAGTGTACGTGGCAGGGAAAATTACGAGCAGTACTTC
cdr3_aa: CAWSVRGRENYEQYF

clone_size: NA
d_call: NA
v_call: TRBV15
j_call: TRBJ1-2
cdr3_nt: TGTGCCACCAGCTCAATACGGGGATCGGCCTATGGCTACACCTTC
cdr3_aa: CATSSIRGSAYGYTF

clone_size: once
d_call: TRBD2
v_call: TRBV7-9
j_call: TRBJ2-1
cdr3_nt: TGTGCCAGCAGCTTAATACCTAGCGGGGGGGACGAGCAGTTCTTC
cdr3_aa: CASSLIPSGGDEQFF

clone_size: NA
d_call: TRBD2
v_call: TRBV4-1
j_call: TRBJ2-3
cdr3_nt: TGCGCCAGCAGCCCCGGGCTAGCGGAGGGGACAGATACGCAGTATTTT
cdr3_aa: CASSPGLAEGTDTQYF

clone_size: NA
d_call: NA
v_call: TRBV27
j_call: TRBJ2-2
cdr3_nt: TGTGCCAGCACCGGACTTTTGAACACCGGGGAGCTGTTTTTT
cdr3_aa: CASTGLLNTGELFF

clone_size: NA
d_call: NA
v_call: TRBV27
j_call: TRBJ2-3
cdr3_nt: TGTGCCAGCAGTTTCATCCTCGGGGACTCCTTGACCACAGATACGCAGTATTTT
cdr3_aa: CASSFILGDSLTTDTQYF

clone_size: NA
d_call: TRBD1
v_call: TRBV15
j_call: TRBJ2-7
cdr3_nt: TGTGCCACCAGCACCTCAGACAGGGCCCGCTCCTACGAGCAGTACTTC
cdr3_aa: CATSTSDRARSYEQYF

clone_size: NA
d_call: NA
v_call: TRBV7-9
j_call: TRBJ1-1
cdr3_nt: TGTGCCAGCAGCTTACAGGACACTGAAGCTTTCTTT
cdr3_aa: CASSLQDTEAFF

clone_size: NA
d_call: TRBD2
v_call: TRBV4-3
j_call: TRBJ2-1
cdr3_nt: TGCGCCAGCAGCCAAGATGGGGGGAGCGGGGGGGCGTGGAATGAGCAGTTCTTC
cdr3_aa: CASSQDGGSGGAWNEQFF

clone_size: NA
d_call: NA
v_call: TRBV4-3
j_call: TRBJ1-1
cdr3_nt: TGCGCCAGCAGCCAAGAAGCCTCCCTCCGGAACACTGAAGCTTTCTTT
cdr3_aa: CASSQEASLRNTEAFF

clone_size: NA
d_call: NA
v_call: TRBV6-6
j_call: TRBJ2-7
cdr3_nt: TGTGCCAGCTATGGGACACCTTCCTACGAGCAGTACTTC
cdr3_aa: CASYGTPSYEQYF

clone_size: NA
d_call: TRBD1
v_call: TRBV15
j_call: TRBJ2-2
cdr3_nt: TGTGCCACCAGCAGAGACAGGGGGCTCACCGGGGAGCTGTTTTTT
cdr3_aa: CATSRDRGLTGELFF

clone_size: NA
d_call: NA
v_call: TRBV7-8
j_call: TRBJ2-7
cdr3_nt: TGTGCCAGCAGCGTCGCACAGGGTAGAGGTTACGAGCAGTACTTC
cdr3_aa: CASSVAQGRGYEQYF

clone_size: NA
d_call: NA
v_call: TRBV27
j_call: TRBJ2-7
cdr3_nt: TGTGCCAGCAGCCGAGACAGCTACGAGCAGTACTTC
cdr3_aa: CASSRDSYEQYF

clone_size: NA
d_call: TRBD1
v_call: TRBV19
j_call: TRBJ1-5
cdr3_nt: TGTGCCAGTAGTGCCCGACAGGGGGCAGGTCAGCCCCAGCATTTT
cdr3_aa: CASSARQGAGQPQHF

clone_size: NA
d_call: NA
v_call: TRBV7-8
j_call: TRBJ1-5
cdr3_nt: TGTGCCAGCAGCTTAGTGTCGGGTTTCAATCAGCCCCAGCATTTT
cdr3_aa: CASSLVSGFNQPQHF

clone_size: NA
d_call: TRBD2
v_call: TRBV9
j_call: TRBJ2-3
cdr3_nt: TGTGCCAGCAGCTCTCTCGGAGGGGGGCTAGCGGGGGCTGGGGATACGCAGTATTTT
cdr3_aa: CASSSLGGGLAGAGDTQYF

clone_size: NA
d_call: NA
v_call: TRBV9
j_call: TRBJ1-1
cdr3_nt: TGTGCCAGCAGATACTTTGGCGGGGGGGACACTGAAGCTTTCTTT
cdr3_aa: CASRYFGGGDTEAFF

clone_size: NA
d_call: TRBD2
v_call: TRBV7-9
j_call: TRBJ2-1
cdr3_nt: TGTGCCAGCAGCTATCAGAATAGCGGGGGCCGGTACAATGAGCAGTTCTTC
cdr3_aa: CASSYQNSGGRYNEQFF

clone_size: NA
d_call: TRBD1
v_call: TRBV11-3
j_call: TRBJ2-7
cdr3_nt: TGTGCCAGCAGCTTAGATCCCCCACAGGGGGTACTCTACGAGCAGTACTTC
cdr3_aa: CASSLDPPQGVLYEQYF

clone_size: NA
d_call: TRBD1
v_call: TRBV6-6
j_call: TRBJ2-3
cdr3_nt: TGTGCCAGCAGTTACCTAGGACAGGGGGGCGCAGATACGCAGTATTTT
cdr3_aa: CASSYLGQGGADTQYF

clone_size: NA
d_call: TRBD1
v_call: TRBV9
j_call: TRBJ1-1
cdr3_nt: TGTGCCAGCAGCGAGGGGGCGGTGATGAACACTGAAGCTTTCTTT
cdr3_aa: CASSEGAVMNTEAFF

clone_size: once
d_call: NA
v_call: TRBV9
j_call: TRBJ2-7
cdr3_nt: TGTGCCAGCAGCGTAGGCGGGAACTACGAGCAGTACTTC
cdr3_aa: CASSVGGNYEQYF

clone_size: NA
d_call: NA
v_call: TRBV19
j_call: TRBJ2-4
cdr3_nt: TGTGCCAGTAGTCTTGGGCAGTTAGCCAAAAACATTCAGTACTTC
cdr3_aa: CASSLGQLAKNIQYF

clone_size: NA
d_call: NA
v_call: TRBV27
j_call: TRBJ1-1
cdr3_nt: TGTGCCAGCAGTGACACTTCCTTGTCAGCTTTCTTT
cdr3_aa: CASSDTSLSAFF

clone_size: medium-sized
d_call: TRBD1
v_call: TRBV4-2
j_call: TRBJ2-2
cdr3_nt: TGTGCCAGCAGGGACAGGGACACCGGGGAGCTGTTTTTT
cdr3_aa: CASRDRDTGELFF

clone_size: NA
d_call: TRBD2
v_call: TRBV2
j_call: TRBJ2-1
cdr3_nt: TGTGCCAGCAGTGAAGGCGGGGGCTCCTACAATGAGCAGTTCTTC
cdr3_aa: CASSEGGGSYNEQFF

clone_size: NA
d_call: NA
v_call: TRBV21-1
j_call: TRBJ2-3
cdr3_nt: TGTGCCAGTCCTAAGGGGGGGGCACACGCTATCACAGATACGCAGTATTTT
cdr3_aa: CASPKGGAHAITDTQYF

clone_size: NA
d_call: TRBD2
v_call: TRBV27
j_call: TRBJ2-1
cdr3_nt: TGTGCCAGCAGTCCCTATGGAGCGGGGGGGCCGAGAGAGCAGTTCTTC
cdr3_aa: CASSPYGAGGPREQFF

clone_size: NA
d_call: NA
v_call: TRBV18
j_call: TRBJ2-3
cdr3_nt: TGTGCCAGCTCACACAGGGACTATATTAGAGATACGCAGTATTTT
cdr3_aa: CASSHRDYIRDTQYF

clone_size: NA
d_call: NA
v_call: TRBV6-1
j_call: TRBJ2-6
cdr3_nt: TGTGCCAGCAGTGAGACAGTAAGCTCTGGGGCCAACGTCCTGACTTTC
cdr3_aa: CASSETVSSGANVLTF

clone_size: NA
d_call: TRBD1
v_call: TRBV7-9
j_call: TRBJ2-3
cdr3_nt: TGTGCCAGCAGCTTAGCGCTCGGACAGGGATTGGGCACAGATACGCAGTATTTT
cdr3_aa: CASSLALGQGLGTDTQYF

clone_size: NA
d_call: NA
v_call: TRBV7-9
j_call: TRBJ2-1
cdr3_nt: TGTGCCAGCATATCGTCGCAGGGTGCCTACAATGAGCAGTTCTTC
cdr3_aa: CASISSQGAYNEQFF

clone_size: NA
d_call: NA
v_call: TRBV5-6
j_call: TRBJ2-5
cdr3_nt: TGTGCCAGCAGCTTGGCAGGAAACGAGACCCAGTACTTC
cdr3_aa: CASSLAGNETQYF

clone_size: NA
d_call: TRBD2
v_call: TRBV11-2
j_call: TRBJ2-2
cdr3_nt: TGTGCCAGCAGCTTATTTTTACTAGCGGGTACGAACACCGGGGAGCTGTTTTTT
cdr3_aa: CASSLFLLAGTNTGELFF

clone_size: NA
d_call: NA
v_call: TRBV30
j_call: TRBJ1-2
cdr3_nt: TGTGCCTGGAGTGTAGGGACTGAAAGCTATGGCTACACCTTC
cdr3_aa: CAWSVGTESYGYTF

clone_size: NA
d_call: NA
v_call: TRBV7-2
j_call: TRBJ2-2
cdr3_nt: TGTGCCAGCAACCCGCGGTCCGGGGAGCTGTTTTTT
cdr3_aa: CASNPRSGELFF